The TCR beta chain under discussion was sequenced for a study of T cell changes during pregnancy in multiple sclerosis. The data were produced by immunoSEQ multiplex PCR, yet TCRdb's version contains in-frame clones alone and is incomplete. The table shows approximately 46,000 clones, with 80% to 90% occurring only once. The CDR3 consists of 17 residues. CDR1 and CDR2 (germline): SGHRS, YFSETQ. The V end was cut by 0 bases, the J end by 1 base, with 16 bases between. J is TRBJ1-1 and V is TRBV5-1, with D possibly being TRBD1 (6 bases). The specimen comprised CD4+ T cells from peripheral blood mononuclear cells, sampled after pregnancy. This clonotype was sampled from a female donor with multiple sclerosis, enrolled in a pregnancy study. The CDR3 spells CASSLAFSLGGNTEAFF. DNA of the CDR3: TGCGCCAGCAGCTTGGCCTTCAGCCTAGGGGGGAACACTGAAGCTTTCTTT.